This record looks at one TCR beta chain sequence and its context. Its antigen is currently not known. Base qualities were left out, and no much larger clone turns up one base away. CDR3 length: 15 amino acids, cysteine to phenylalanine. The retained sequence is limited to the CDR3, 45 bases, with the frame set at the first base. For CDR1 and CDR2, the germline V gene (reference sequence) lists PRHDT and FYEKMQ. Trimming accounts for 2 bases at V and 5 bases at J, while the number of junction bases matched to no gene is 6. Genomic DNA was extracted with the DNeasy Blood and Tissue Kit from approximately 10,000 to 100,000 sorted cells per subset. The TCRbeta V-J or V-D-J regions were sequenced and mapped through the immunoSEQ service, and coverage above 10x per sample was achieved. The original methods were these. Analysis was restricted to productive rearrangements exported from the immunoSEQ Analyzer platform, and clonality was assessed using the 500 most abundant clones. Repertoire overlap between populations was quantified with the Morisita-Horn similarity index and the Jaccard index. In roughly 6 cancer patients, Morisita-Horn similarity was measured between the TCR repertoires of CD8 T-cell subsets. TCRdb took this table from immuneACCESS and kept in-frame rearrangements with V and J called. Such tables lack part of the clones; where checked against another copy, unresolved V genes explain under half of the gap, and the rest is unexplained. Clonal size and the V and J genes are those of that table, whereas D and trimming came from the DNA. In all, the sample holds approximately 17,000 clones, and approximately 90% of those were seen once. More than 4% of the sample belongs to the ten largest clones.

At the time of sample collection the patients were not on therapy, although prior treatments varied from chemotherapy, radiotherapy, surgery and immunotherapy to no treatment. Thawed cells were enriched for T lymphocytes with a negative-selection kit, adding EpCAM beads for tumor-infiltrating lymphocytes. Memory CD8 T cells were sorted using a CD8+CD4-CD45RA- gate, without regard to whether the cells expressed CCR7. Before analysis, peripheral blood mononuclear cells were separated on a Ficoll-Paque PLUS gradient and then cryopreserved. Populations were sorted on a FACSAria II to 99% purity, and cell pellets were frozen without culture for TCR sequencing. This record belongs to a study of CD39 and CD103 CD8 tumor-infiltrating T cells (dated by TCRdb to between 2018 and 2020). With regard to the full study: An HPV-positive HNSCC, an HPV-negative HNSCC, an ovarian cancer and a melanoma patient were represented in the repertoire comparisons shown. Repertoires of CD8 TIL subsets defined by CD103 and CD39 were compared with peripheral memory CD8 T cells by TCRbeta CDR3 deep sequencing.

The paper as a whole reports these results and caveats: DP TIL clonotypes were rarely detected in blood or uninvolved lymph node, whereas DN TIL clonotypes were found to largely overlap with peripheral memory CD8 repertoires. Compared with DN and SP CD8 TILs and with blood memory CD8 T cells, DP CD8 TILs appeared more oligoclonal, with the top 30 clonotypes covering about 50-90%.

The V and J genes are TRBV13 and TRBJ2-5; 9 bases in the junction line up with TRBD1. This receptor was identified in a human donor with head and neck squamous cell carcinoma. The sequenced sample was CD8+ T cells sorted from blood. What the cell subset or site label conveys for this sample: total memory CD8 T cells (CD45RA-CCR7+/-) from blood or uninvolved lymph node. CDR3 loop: CASSLTGQGGETQYF. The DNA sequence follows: TGTGCCAGCAGCTTAACGGGACAGGGTGGGGAGACCCAGTACTTC. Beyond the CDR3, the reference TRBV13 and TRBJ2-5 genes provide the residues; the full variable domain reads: AAGVIQSPRHLIKEKRETATLKCYPIPRHDTVYWYQQGPGQDPQFLISFYEKMQSDKGSIPDRFSAQQFSDYHSELNMSSLELGDSALYFCASSLTGQGGETQYFGPGTRLLVL.